The next 26 T cell receptor beta chains were all read from a single sample in a study of identical twins (TCRdb year 2016). The library was prepared using 5' RACE. Sequenced using an Illumina HiSeq 2000. TCRdb applied fastp at Q25 and MiXCR to the public reads, then kept only in-frame beta chains. Each entry merges the rows of one CDR3 protein and shows their most common DNA and genes. The sample contains roughly 1,500,000 distinct CDR3 sequences, around 33% of them found a single time. The ten largest account for about 0.27% of the sample. Sequenced material: cord blood. All receptors derive from a newborn girl in good health.

On this clonotype itself: The junction and the germline gene differ at one end; a read error may be behind it. The CDR3 coding sequence is TGTGCCAGCAGTCTGGGACCTCAAGGGACCCAGTACTTC. It yields the protein CASSLGPQGTQYF. The chain recombines TRBV12-3 or TRBV12-4 with TRBJ2-5; D possibly matches TRBD1 or TRBD2 (5 bases each). This CDR3 has 13 amino acids.

This clonotype was detected only a few times. The chain combines TRBV6-6 with TRBJ1-2; tentative D call: TRBD1 (6 bases). The CDR3 has 14 amino acids. V was clipped by 0 bases and J by 8 bases, with 13 bases between them. Per germline, CDR1 MNHNY and CDR2 SVGAGI (reference sequence). In DNA form, the CDR3 reads TGTGCCAGCAGTTACTCCGGGGGGCTGGAGGGCTACACCTTC. This sequence encodes CASSYSGGLEGYTF.

The gene calls are TRBV7-4 and TRBJ1-6; 7 positions agree with TRBD1. The V gene's germline CDR1 is SGHVT and CDR2 SQSDAQ. The CDR3 loop spans 14 amino acids. The CDR3 is CVPRGQPNNSPLHF. The CDR3, as DNA: TGTGTCCCTAGGGGACAGCCAAATAATTCACCCCTCCACTTT.

This clonotype was detected many times. The rearrangement joins TRBV5-1 to TRBJ1-1, with 8 bases aligning to TRBD1. CDR3 length equals 14 residues. In germline, CDR1 is SGHRS, CDR2 YFSETQ. V was pared by 1 base and J by 5 bases, with 4 bases of the junction left unmatched. The CDR3 region is CASSLRDRGTEAFF. The CDR3 bases are TGCGCCAGCAGCTTGAGAGACAGGGGTACTGAAGCTTTCTTT.

The chain recombines TRBV4-2 with TRBJ2-5, with TRBD2 identical over 8 bases. CDR1 LGHNA and CDR2 YNFKEQ come from the germline V gene. J lost 5 bases, V lost 4 bases, and 9 bases had no gene match. The CDR3 is 15 amino acids. This CDR3 is CASSPAAGERETQYF. DNA for the CDR3: TGTGCCAGCAGCCCGGCAGCGGGGGAGCGGGAGACCCAGTACTTC.

The sample holds a few counts of this clonotype. A read error may account for a junction end that differs from germline. This chain connects TRBV19 to TRBJ1-4; no firm D call. Germline V lookup: CDR1 LNHDA, CDR2 SQIVND (reference sequence). The CDR3 sequence is 13 residues long. CDR3 nucleotide sequence: TGCGCCAGTACGGGGAGTAGGAGTGAAAAACTGTTTTTT. It yields the protein CASTGSRSEKLFF.

This clonotype has a handful of counts. The genes are TRBV18 and TRBJ2-1; the match to TRBD2 covers 12 bases. V lost 2 bases and J lost 5; bases outside the gene matches: 4. The CDR3 spans 16 residues. Germline V gene data show CDR1 as KGHSH and CDR2 as LQKENI. CDR3 protein: CASSPRGLAGNNEQFF. DNA for the CDR3: TGTGCCAGCTCACCAAGGGGACTAGCGGGTAACAATGAGCAGTTCTTC. The full variable domain, in which reference TRBV18 and TRBJ2-1 provide the parts outside the CDR3, is NAGVMQNPRHLVRRRGQEARLRCSPMKGHSHVYWYRQLPEEGLKFMVYLQKENIIDESGMPKERFSAEFPKEGPSILRIQQVVRGDSAAYFCASSPRGLAGNNEQFFGPGTRLTVL.

This clonotype was recorded once. The rearrangement uses TRBV20-1 and TRBJ1-6, with 9 bases fitting TRBD1. V lost 0 bases, J lost 8 bases, and 2 bases stayed unmatched. CDR1 is DFQATT, CDR2 SNEGSKA, per germline (reference sequence). The CDR3 has 14 amino acids. Here the CDR3 reads CSARERTGDSPLHF. Written as DNA, the CDR3 is TGCAGTGCTAGAGAAAGGACAGGGGATTCACCCCTCCACTTT.

This chain uses TRBV27 with TRBJ1-2, with a possible D match to TRBD1 (5 bases). Between the trimmed V and J ends, which lost 5 bases and 6 bases, there was a span of 22 bases. The CDR3 is 16 residues long. Germline lookup yields CDR1 MNHEY and CDR2 SMNVEV (reference sequence). This CDR3 is CASSPPTAPGDDGYTF. The CDR3 DNA reads as TGTGCCAGCAGTCCTCCGACAGCTCCTGGAGATGATGGCTACACCTTC.

The sample holds a few counts of this clonotype. The chain joins TRBV20-1 to TRBJ1-1; no definite D call. This CDR3 spans 13 amino acids. The germline V gene encodes CDR1 DFQATT and CDR2 SNEGSKA (reference sequence). V gave up 1 base and J gave up 3 bases, with 9 bases separating them. DNA for the CDR3: TGCAGTGCTAGAGGGGTTGGGGACACTGAAGCTTTCTTT. Amino acid sequence: CSARGVGDTEAFF.

In its sample, this clonotype was seen a few times. The gene calls are TRBV9 and TRBJ2-1; D unclear. The CDR3 length is 16 residues. Germline CDR1 is SGDLS and CDR2 is YYNGEE. The germline V and J ends were trimmed by 4 bases and 0 bases, with 14 bases remaining between them. CDR3 bases: TGTGCCAGCAGCTACCGGACGGCCAGCTCCTACAATGAGCAGTTCTTC. The encoded protein is CASSYRTASSYNEQFF.

This clonotype appeared a single time. V is TRBV20-1 and J is TRBJ2-7, with D unclear. The CDR3 sequence is 12 residues long. V was shortened by 3 bases and J by 3 bases, with 9 bases between the two germline ends. Germline V gene data show CDR1 as DFQATT and CDR2 as SNEGSKA (reference sequence). CDR3 in DNA: TGCAGTGCTAGGCCCAGAATCTACGAGCAGTACTTC. Protein: CSARPRIYEQYF.

Only a few counts were recorded for this clonotype. This chain uses TRBV3-1 with TRBJ1-1; a possible D gene is TRBD1 (5 bases). This CDR3 spans 14 amino acids. Germline values: CDR1 LGHDT, CDR2 YNNKEL (reference sequence). V shed 1 base and J shed 5 bases, with 11 bases lying between them. The DNA for the CDR3 is TGTGCCAGCAGCCAAGTCCAGGGTAGGACTGAAGCTTTCTTT. Its protein product is CASSQVQGRTEAFF.

V usage is TRBV29-1 and J usage is TRBJ1-2; the D gene is possibly TRBD1 (5 bases). The CDR3 is made up of 14 amino acids. Trimming took 6 bases from V and 2 from J, leaving 16 bases between them. Germline lookup yields CDR1 SQVTM and CDR2 ANQGSEA. CDR3 protein: CSVKSGFWNYGYTF. CDR3 coding DNA: TGCAGCGTCAAATCAGGGTTCTGGAACTATGGCTACACCTTC.

This chain uses TRBV7-2 with TRBJ1-2; perhaps TRBD1 as D (5 bases). CDR3 length equals 17 residues. Germline V gene lookup returns CDR1 SGHTA and CDR2 FQGNSA. Trimming pared 0 bases from V and 1 base from J, leaving 15 bases between. CDR3 sequence (DNA): TGTGCCAGCAGCTTAGCGATGAATGGGCAGGGTAACTATGGCTACACCTTC. Translation: CASSLAMNGQGNYGYTF. Looking up the rest from reference TRBV7-2 and TRBJ1-2 gives the full variable domain: GAGVSQSPSNKVTEKGKDVELRCDPISGHTALYWYRQSLGQGLEFLIYFQGNSAPDKSGLPSDRFSAERTGGSVSTLTIQRTQQEDSAVYLCASSLAMNGQGNYGYTFGSGTRLTVV.

The chain employs TRBV3-1 and TRBJ2-7; D gene uncertain. The ends were cut back, 0 bases at V and 7 bases at J, with 16 bases in the middle. CDR3 length equals 15 residues. Looked up from germline, CDR1 is LGHDT and CDR2 is YNNKEL (reference sequence). The CDR3 is CASSQDLVGYNEQYF. The CDR3 DNA sequence: TGTGCCAGCAGCCAAGATCTTGTCGGGTACAATGAGCAGTACTTC.

The V gene is TRBV6-2 or TRBV6-3, the J gene TRBJ2-5; 9 bases line up with TRBD1. The DNA end is more similar to TRBJ2-7, so the J call may be wrong. In germline, CDR1 is MNHEY, CDR2 SVGEGT. The CDR3 covers 16 residues. The CDR3 DNA follows: TGTGCCAGCAGTTCACCCTGGACAGGGGACTTTTTCGAGCAGTACTTC. Translation: CASSSPWTGDFFEQYF.

The chain is built from TRBV2 and TRBJ1-2; D not certain. The germline gives CDR1 SNHLY, CDR2 FYNNEI. V was trimmed by 2 bases and J by 0 bases, leaving 7 bases between them. The CDR3 has 14 amino acids. CDR3 DNA sequence: TGTGCCAGCAGTGAAAATGGGGCTAACTATGGCTACACCTTC. Translation: CASSENGANYGYTF.

The table lists this clonotype with a few counts. The chain uses TRBV12-3 or TRBV12-4 and TRBJ1-1; D perhaps matches TRBD1 (6 bases). The CDR3 contains 15 residues. The V end lost 6 bases, the J end lost 0 bases, and 14 bases lay between the germline ends. CDR3 DNA: TGTGCCAGCAGGCGGACAGAAGAGATGAACACTGAAGCTTTCTTT. This codes for CASRRTEEMNTEAFF.

The J gene is TRBJ2-2, the V gene TRBV4-1; D is perhaps TRBD2 (5 bases). Germline CDR1 is MGHRA and CDR2 is YSYEKL. The CDR3 totals 16 residues. The V end was cut by 5 bases, the J end by 3 bases, with 16 bases between. CDR3: CASSGGPRLDTGELFF. For the CDR3, the DNA is TGCGCCAGCAGCGGAGGACCCAGGCTAGACACCGGGGAGCTGTTTTTT.

Ten or more counts support this clonotype. This chain links TRBV6-5 with TRBJ2-5, with TRBD2 identical over 12 bases. This CDR3 spans 15 amino acids. With 0 bases clipped from V and 4 bases from J, the junction kept 0 bases outside the gene matches. In germline, CDR1 is MNHEY, CDR2 SVGAGI. The DNA for the CDR3 is TGTGCCAGCAGTTACTCGACTAGCGGGAGAGAGACCCAGTACTTC. As protein: CASSYSTSGRETQYF.

The chain employs TRBV7-9 and TRBJ2-4; TRBD2 matches at 9 bases. CDR1 and CDR2 from the germline V gene are SEHNR and FQNEAQ (reference sequence). The CDR3 length is 19 residues. With 1 base clipped from V and 13 bases from J, the junction kept 23 bases outside the gene matches. The CDR3 DNA is TGTGCCAGCAGCTTAGGGGTTTTCGCGGGGGGGCCTTCCTACAATGAGCAGTACTTC. This codes for CASSLGVFAGGPSYNEQYF.

This clonotype was counted only a few times. The chain recombines TRBV20-1 with TRBJ1-2, with D unclear. Germline loops: CDR1 DFQATT, CDR2 SNEGSKA (reference sequence). The CDR3 covers 14 residues. The ends were cut back, 0 bases at V and 0 bases at J, with 8 bases in the middle. CDR3 sequence (DNA): TGCAGTGCTAGAGAGGGATCCACTAACTATGGCTACACCTTC. It yields the protein CSAREGSTNYGYTF.

This clonotype has more than one count but fewer than ten. The chain recombines TRBV10-3 with TRBJ2-1; 10 bases are a match to TRBD2. The J segment lost 7 bases and the V segment lost 7 bases, leaving 7 bases of the junction unmatched. The germline gives CDR1 ENHRY, CDR2 SYGVKD. The CDR3 is 14 residues long. CDR3 protein: CAIKELAGRNEQFF. The DNA for the CDR3 is TGTGCCATCAAAGAACTAGCGGGGAGGAATGAGCAGTTCTTC.

This clonotype was detected a few times. The chain has TRBV4-1 and TRBJ1-1; the match to TRBD1 covers 7 bases. Germline lookup yields CDR1 MGHRA and CDR2 YSYEKL. The CDR3 extends over 15 amino acids. The trim removed 4 bases at V and 4 bases at J, leaving 9 bases unmatched. The DNA of the CDR3 is TGCGCCAGCAGCCTAGAGACAGGGTCAGCCACTGAAGCTTTCTTT. It translates to CASSLETGSATEAFF.

This clonotype was recorded a few times. The chain employs TRBV12-3 or TRBV12-4 and TRBJ2-7; D not certain. The V end lost 6 bases, the J end lost 2 bases, and 14 bases lay between the germline ends. This CDR3 is built from 14 residues. For the CDR3, the DNA is TGTGCCAGCAGCCGCAGCCATGCGACCTACGAGCAGTACTTC. It translates to CASSRSHATYEQYF.